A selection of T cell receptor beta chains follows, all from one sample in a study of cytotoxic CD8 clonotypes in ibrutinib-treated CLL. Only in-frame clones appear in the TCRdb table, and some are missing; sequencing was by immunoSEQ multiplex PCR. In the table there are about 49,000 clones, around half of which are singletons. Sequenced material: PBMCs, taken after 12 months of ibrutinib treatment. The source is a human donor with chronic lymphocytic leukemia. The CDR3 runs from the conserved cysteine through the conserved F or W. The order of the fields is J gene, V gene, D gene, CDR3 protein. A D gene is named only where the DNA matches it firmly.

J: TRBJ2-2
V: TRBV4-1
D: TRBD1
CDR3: CASTSTGLDTGELFF

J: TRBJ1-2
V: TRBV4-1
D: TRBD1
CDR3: CASSHGQGDYGYTF

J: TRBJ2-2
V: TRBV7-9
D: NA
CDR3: CASSPPEGTGELFF

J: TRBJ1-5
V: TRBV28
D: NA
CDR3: CASTPPGADQPQHF

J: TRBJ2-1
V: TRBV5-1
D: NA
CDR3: CASSLVVTVSSYNEQFF

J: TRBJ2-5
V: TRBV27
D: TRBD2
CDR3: CASRAIAGQETQYF

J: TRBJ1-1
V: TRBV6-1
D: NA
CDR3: CASSGIRTEAFF

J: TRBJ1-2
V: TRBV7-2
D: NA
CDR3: CASSLGPDGYTF

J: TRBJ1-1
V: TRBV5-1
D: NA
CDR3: CASSLAAGNTEAFF

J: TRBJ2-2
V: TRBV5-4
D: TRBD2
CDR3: CASSPAGTSTNTGELFF

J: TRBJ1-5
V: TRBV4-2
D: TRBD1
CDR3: CASSQGGQGGQPQHF

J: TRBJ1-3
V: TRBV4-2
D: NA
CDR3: CASSQERWTASGNTIYF